The 2 T cell receptor beta chains below were found in one sample sequenced in a study of Graves' ophthalmopathy and Graves' hyperthyroidism. Scientists amplified the TCR beta CDR3 regions from RNA transcripts. HTBI primers served in a first-round RT-PCR, which a second-round multiplex PCR followed. TCRdb used MiXCR to reprocess the multiplex PCR reads, holding one entry per CDR3 protein. In the table there are fewer than 600,000 distinct CDR3 sequences, about an eighth of which are singletons. Sequencing input: blood. These receptors originate from a woman in her twenties or thirties with Graves' ophthalmopathy.

This sequence joins TRBV27 and TRBJ2-7; TRBD2 matches at 8 bases. The CDR3 contains 19 residues. The trim removed 5 bases at V and 5 bases at J, leaving 23 bases unmatched. The V gene's germline CDR1 is MNHEY and CDR2 SMNVEV (reference sequence). The CDR3 spells CASSPFWGPTSGVLHEQYF. The CDR3 bases are TGTGCCAGCAGTCCGTTCTGGGGGCCTACTAGCGGAGTCCTCCACGAGCAGTACTTC.

V gene TRBV27 combines with J gene TRBJ2-7; TRBD1 matches at 9 bases. The V and J ends lost 3 bases and 7 bases, in that order; junction bases with no gene match: 19. CDR3 size: 18 residues. Germline V CDR1 and CDR2: MNHEY, SMNVEV (reference sequence). For the CDR3, the DNA is TGTGCCAGCAGTTTGGGATTCCGGGACAGGGCCCGGATGAGGGAGCAGTACTTC. It encodes CASSLGFRDRARMREQYF.